Listed below are T cell receptor beta chains from one sample, sequenced in a study of response to subunit inactivated influenza vaccine. TCRdb itself ran the RT-PCR reads through MiXCR, one entry per CDR3 protein. Among some 570,000 distinct CDR3 sequences listed, approximately 11% were seen once. The same specimen was also included in a second study, on T cells expressing NK-cell markers.

Sequencing was performed on PBMCs from blood, taken on the day of vaccination. The receptors stem from a man aged 45-65 years who received an inactivated influenza vaccine. CDR3s include the opening cysteine and the closing phenylalanine or tryptophan. The D gene is left open where the match is weak. A row's size may be missing; if present it is once, few, many or a size class.

j_call v_call clone_size d_call cdr3_aa cdr3_nt
TRBJ2-7 TRBV27 many - CASSATVYSYEQYF TGTGCCAGCAGTGCGACAGTATACTCCTACGAGCAGTACTTC
TRBJ2-7 TRBV21-1 - - CASSIRGQPYEQYF TGTGCCAGCAGCATCCGGGGCCAACCCTACGAGCAGTACTTC
TRBJ2-1 TRBV4-2 - - CASSQAYLEGDEQFF TGTGCCAGCAGCCAAGCGTACCTAGAAGGGGATGAGCAGTTCTTC
TRBJ1-4 TRBV20-1 few - CRMQAPGEKLFF TGCAGGATGCAGGCTCCCGGTGAAAAACTGTTTTTT
TRBJ2-2 TRBV6-2/TRBV6-3 - - CASTRQTPNTGELFF TGTGCCAGCACCCGACAGACACCGAACACCGGGGAGCTGTTTTTT
TRBJ2-1 TRBV3-1 many - CASSRLDNEQFF TGTGCCAGCAGCCGCCTGGATAATGAGCAGTTCTTC
TRBJ2-5 TRBV20-1 - - CSASSSRETQYF TGCAGTGCTAGTAGTAGCCGAGAGACCCAGTACTTC
TRBJ2-7 TRBV5-1 few - CASSLDHYEQYF TGCGCCAGCAGCTTGGACCACTACGAGCAGTACTTC
TRBJ2-7 TRBV7-2 few - CASSAVYGAREQYF TGTGCCAGCAGCGCCGTTTACGGGGCCCGCGAGCAGTACTTC
TRBJ2-7 TRBV28 few - CASSLGILAYEQYF TGTGCCAGCAGTTTAGGAATTTTGGCCTACGAGCAGTACTTC
TRBJ2-7 TRBV29-1 many - CSVLATPRDGSSYEQYF TGCAGCGTTTTAGCTACCCCCCGTGACGGAAGCTCCTACGAGCAGTACTTC
TRBJ1-3 TRBV12-3/TRBV12-4 many TRBD1 CASSLRQGSSSGNTIYF TGTGCCAGCAGCTTAAGACAGGGGTCTAGCTCTGGAAACACCATATATTTT
TRBJ2-2 TRBV12-3/TRBV12-4 many - CASSLAQGGDTGELFF TGTGCCAGCAGTTTAGCGCAGGGAGGTGACACCGGGGAGCTGTTTTTT
TRBJ2-2 TRBV12-3/TRBV12-4 few TRBD1 CASSDRGGNTGELFF TGTGCCAGCAGCGACAGGGGCGGGAACACCGGGGAGCTGTTTTTT
TRBJ2-1 TRBV5-1 few - CASSGGTGGGNEQFF TGCGCCAGCAGCGGCGGGACTGGAGGAGGTAATGAGCAGTTCTTC
TRBJ2-2 TRBV15 - TRBD2 CATSRRRESTGELFF TGTGCCACCAGCAGACGGCGGGAGAGTACCGGGGAGCTGTTTTTT
TRBJ2-7 TRBV20-1 - TRBD2 CSANPNGGGRLQYF TGCAGTGCCAATCCCAACGGGGGGGGCAGGCTGCAGTACTTC
TRBJ2-2 TRBV10-2 - - CASSASPLWGNTGELFF TGCGCCAGCAGTGCCTCACCCTTGTGGGGGAACACCGGGGAGCTGTTTTTT
TRBJ1-2 TRBV15 many - CATSRVAASNYGYTF TGTGCCACCAGCAGAGTTGCAGCATCTAACTATGGCTACACCTTC
TRBJ2-7 TRBV28 many TRBD1 CASSSGQGGEQYF TGTGCCAGCAGCTCGGGACAGGGTGGTGAGCAGTACTTC
TRBJ1-2 TRBV3-1 few - CASSQPGQNYGYTF TGTGCCAGCAGCCAGCCCGGACAGAACTATGGCTACACCTTC
TRBJ2-5 TRBV10-3 - TRBD2 CAISESGGQTQYF TGTGCCATCAGTGAGTCGGGAGGGCAGACCCAGTACTTC
TRBJ2-1 TRBV2 - - CASRMGPSNEQFF TGTGCCAGCAGGATGGGCCCCTCGAATGAGCAGTTCTTC
TRBJ2-3 TRBV6-8 few - CASTERQGTDTQYF TGTGCCAGCACGGAAAGACAGGGCACAGATACGCAGTATTTT
TRBJ2-1 TRBV11-2 many TRBD1 CASSVHLQGMSYNEQFF TGTGCCAGCAGCGTTCACCTACAGGGGATGTCCTACAATGAGCAGTTCTTC
TRBJ2-1 TRBV12-3/TRBV12-4 many TRBD2 CASSSGTSGRNEQFF TGTGCCAGCAGCTCCGGGACTAGCGGGAGAAATGAGCAGTTCTTC
TRBJ2-7 TRBV24-1 - TRBD1 CATSVWDRGNTYEQYF TGTGCCACCAGTGTTTGGGACAGGGGCAATACCTACGAGCAGTACTTC
TRBJ2-1 TRBV28 - - CASSRLSGGERKQFF TGTGCCAGCAGTCGGCTTTCAGGGGGGGAAAGAAAGCAGTTCTTC
TRBJ2-7 TRBV29-1 few - CSGQTPSSEQYF TGCAGCGGACAAACTCCTAGTTCCGAGCAGTACTTC
TRBJ2-1 TRBV6-1 few - CASSVAIASYNEQFF TGTGCCAGCAGTGTGGCGATAGCCTCCTACAATGAGCAGTTCTTC
TRBJ2-1 TRBV4-3 few TRBD2 CASSPQLAGGSYEQFF TGCGCCAGCAGCCCCCAGCTAGCGGGAGGTTCGTATGAGCAGTTCTTC
TRBJ2-5 TRBV10-3 few - CAISPGTSQETQYF TGTGCCATCAGCCCTGGGACTTCACAAGAGACCCAGTACTTC
TRBJ1-5 TRBV3-1 many - CASSRNTDQPQHF TGTGCCAGCAGCCGGAACACCGATCAGCCCCAGCATTTT
TRBJ2-7 TRBV29-1 few - CSVGGRLRSEQYF TGCAGCGTTGGGGGTCGTCTGCGAAGCGAGCAGTACTTC
TRBJ2-5 TRBV4-3 - - CASSQTRGAGETQYF TGCGCCAGCAGCCAAACACGCGGGGCGGGGGAGACCCAGTACTTC
TRBJ1-2 TRBV4-1 - - CASSQDKEWDGYTF TGCGCCAGCAGCCAAGATAAGGAGTGGGATGGCTACACCTTC
TRBJ2-1 TRBV7-2 many - CASSQTGPVSNEQFF TGTGCCAGCAGCCAGACAGGCCCAGTCAGCAATGAGCAGTTCTTC
TRBJ1-3 TRBV4-3 few - CASSQDWESTGNTIYF TGCGCCAGCAGCCAAGATTGGGAGTCGACTGGAAACACCATATATTTT
TRBJ2-6 TRBV20-1 few - CSASRGANVLTF TGCAGTGCTAGCCGTGGGGCCAACGTCCTGACTTTC
TRBJ2-5 TRBV20-1 few - CSASPAWETETQYF TGCAGTGCTAGTCCAGCGTGGGAGACGGAGACCCAGTACTTC
TRBJ2-2 TRBV10-3 - TRBD1 CAISDQGAGTGELFF TGTGCCATCAGTGATCAGGGGGCCGGGACCGGGGAGCTGTTTTTT
TRBJ2-1 TRBV6-5 few TRBD1 CASSYSHYRGEQFF TGTGCCAGCAGTTACTCCCACTACAGGGGTGAGCAGTTCTTC
TRBJ1-5 TRBV7-9 - TRBD1 CASSLTGEPQHF TGTGCCAGCAGCTTGACAGGGGAGCCCCAGCATTTT
TRBJ2-7 TRBV6-1 - - CASSRDGPSYEQYF TGTGCCAGCAGTAGGGACGGCCCTTCCTACGAGCAGTACTTC
TRBJ2-1 TRBV5-1 many - CASSRNRDNEQFF TGCGCCAGCAGCCGTAACAGGGACAATGAGCAGTTCTTC
TRBJ2-5 TRBV5-6 many - CASSLWGRGGGTQYF TGTGCCAGCAGCTTGTGGGGACGGGGAGGAGGGACCCAGTACTTC
TRBJ2-2 TRBV3-1 - - CASSQTGTSYRELFF TGTGCCAGCAGCCAAACCGGGACCTCCTACCGGGAGCTGTTTTTT
TRBJ1-5 TRBV6-1 few - CASSPNRDSNQPQHF TGTGCCAGCAGCCCAAACAGGGATAGCAATCAGCCCCAGCATTTT